This T cell receptor (beta chain) was sequenced during a study of cytomegalovirus exposure and HLA in healthy donors. The length of the CDR3 is 17 residues. Germline loops: CDR1 MGHRA, CDR2 YSYEKL. Between the trimmed V and J ends, which lost 0 bases and 4 bases, there was a span of 17 bases. In nominal health when sampled, donors likely had unrecorded immune exposures nonetheless. 60 Vbeta and 13 Jbeta primers were used in PCR. As processed by the authors: Some 9.9 million of some 80 million unique TCR beta chains were shared, per a later count. TCRdb's copy holds only in-frame clones and misses some; the assay was immunoSEQ multiplex PCR. That table gives V, J and clone size, and the DNA gave D and trimming. The sample lists more than 100,000 clones; 82% were seen once. Concerning this clone: The antigen is undetermined.

Overall study results and limits: Specificity of three CMV-associated chains for CMV antigens was verified in vitro. Overall, roughly 150 TCR beta chains were annotated as cytomegalovirus-associated.

V usage is TRBV4-1 and J usage is TRBJ2-3; D possibly corresponds to TRBD2 (6 bases). The sequence derives from a woman aged 45-59 years in good health and CMV-seropositive. The specimen sequenced was PBMCs. The CDR3 nucleotides read TGCGCCAGCAGCCAAGATCCCGTGGGGGGTTTTGCAGATACGCAGTATTTT. This encodes CASSQDPVGGFADTQYF.